This is a list of T cell receptor beta chains from one sample in a study of cytomegalovirus exposure and HLA in healthy donors. Sequencing was performed with immunoSEQ multiplex PCR; in TCRdb, only in-frame clones are kept and a portion is missing. The table records some 150,000 clones, around nine tenths of them present only once. Sequencing input: PBMCs. The receptors come from a woman aged 18-29 years in good health and CMV-seropositive. Each CDR3 is given with its conserved first and last residue. D genes are given only for firm matches. Clone size appears in some rows only: once, few, many, or a class for an expanded clone.

J | V | size | D | DNA | CDR3
TRBJ1-3 | TRBV7-6 | . | . | TGTGCCAGCAGCCGGGGGGACTGGAGCTCTGGAAACACCATATATTTT | CASSRGDWSSGNTIYF
TRBJ2-3 | TRBV29-1 | few | TRBD2 | TGCAGCGTTGAAATATTGGCGGGAGGGTCGGGTACGCAGTATTTT | CSVEILAGGSGTQYF
TRBJ1-2 | TRBV6-5 | . | TRBD1 | TGTGCCAGCAGTACCCCCGGGACAGGGAATGGCTACACCTTC | CASSTPGTGNGYTF
TRBJ1-2 | TRBV11-3 | . | TRBD1 | TGTGCCAGCAGCTTAAGGCAGGGGGCTTACTATGGCTACACCTTC | CASSLRQGAYYGYTF
TRBJ2-2 | TRBV19 | . | TRBD2 | TGTGCCAGTAGTGCGGGACTAGCGAGGTTAATGGCCGGGGAGCTGTTTTTT | CASSAGLARLMAGELFF
TRBJ2-2 | TRBV6-1 | once | TRBD2 | TGTGCCAGCCTTCCCACAGCGGGGGGCACCGGGGAGCTGTTTTTT | CASLPTAGGTGELFF
TRBJ2-4 | TRBV6-1 | . | TRBD1 | TGTGCCAGCAGGAGACAGGGGGTCAAAAACATTCAGTACTTC | CASRRQGVKNIQYF
TRBJ2-7 | TRBV28 | . | . | TGTGCCAGCAGTTTTCCTTCACAGGGTAGTGAGCAGTACTTC | CASSFPSQGSEQYF
TRBJ2-7 | TRBV2 | . | . | TGTGCCAGCAGTACTTTACGCGAGCAGTACTTC | CASSTLREQYF
TRBJ2-7 | TRBV5-1 | . | . | TGCGCCAGCAGCGTCGGCAGGGGCTACGAGCAGTACTTC | CASSVGRGYEQYF
TRBJ2-5 | TRBV6-1 | . | . | TGTGCCAGCAGTGAACAGACCTCAAGGGGGAAGACCCAGTACTTC | CASSEQTSRGKTQYF
TRBJ2-1 | TRBV5-1 | once | TRBD2 | TGCGCCAGCAGCCCATGGACTAGCGGGATCGAGAGAAGGAATGAGCAGTTCTTC | CASSPWTSGIERRNEQFF
TRBJ2-3 | TRBV6-1 | . | . | TGTGCCAGCAGGGTGTCAGCGTCTAGCACAGATACGCAGTATTTT | CASRVSASSTDTQYF
TRBJ2-5 | TRBV7-9 | once | TRBD2 | TGTGCCAGCAGCTTACGACCCTCCGGGACTAGCGGGAAAGAGACCCAGTACTTC | CASSLRPSGTSGKETQYF
TRBJ2-1 | TRBV7-2 | . | . | TGTGCCAGCAGCTCCGGGGGTAGCTCCTACAATGAGCAGTTCTTC | CASSSGGSSYNEQFF
TRBJ2-4 | TRBV7-2 | . | . | TGTGCCAGCAGCTTACTAGCGACTGAAAACATTCAGTACTTC | CASSLLATENIQYF
TRBJ2-3 | TRBV29-1 | . | . | TGCAGCGTTGATCACTATGAAGGCACAGATACGCAGTATTTT | CSVDHYEGTDTQYF
TRBJ2-5 | TRBV7-9 | . | TRBD2 | TGTGCCAGCAGCTCACCTAGCGGGAGGGCCGGAGAGACCCAGTACTTC | CASSSPSGRAGETQYF
TRBJ2-7 | TRBV5-1 | . | TRBD2 | TGCGCCAGCAGCGTTCTAGCGGGGGGGTACGAGCAGTACTTC | CASSVLAGGYEQYF
TRBJ1-2 | TRBV19 | . | TRBD1 | TGTGCCAGTAGTACCGACAGGGCATTGGAGGGCTACACCTTC | CASSTDRALEGYTF
TRBJ1-5 | TRBV28 | . | . | TGTGCCAGCAGTTTCGGGGTGAGCCAGCCCCAGCATTTT | CASSFGVSQPQHF
TRBJ2-7 | TRBV19 | . | . | TGTGCCAGTAGTATAGGGGGCATCGAGCAGTACTTC | CASSIGGIEQYF
TRBJ2-5 | TRBV11-2 | . | TRBD2 | TGTGCCAGCAGCTTAGCGGGGGGCCAAGAGACCCAGTACTTC | CASSLAGGQETQYF
TRBJ2-1 | TRBV5-1 | . | TRBD2 | TGCGCCAGCAGCAGGGGACTAGCGGGAGGGCCCTCGAATGAGCAGTTCTTC | CASSRGLAGGPSNEQFF
TRBJ1-5 | TRBV19 | . | . | TGTGCCAGTAGTAAGGGTTGGGGGCTGCCCCAGCATTTT | CASSKGWGLPQHF
TRBJ1-4 | TRBV28 | once | TRBD1 | TGTGCCAGCAGAAACATACAGGGGAAACTGTTTTTT | CASRNIQGKLFF
TRBJ1-2 | TRBV12-5 | . | . | TGTGCTAGTGGTTTGGTACTAGGGTACTACACCTTC | CASGLVLGYYTF
TRBJ2-3 | TRBV18 | . | . | TGTGCCAGCTCACCACGTGTCGGGACAAAAGGCACAGATACGCAGTATTTT | CASSPRVGTKGTDTQYF
TRBJ2-2 | TRBV2 | many | . | TGTGCCAGCAGACGGACTCCCACCGGGGAGCTGTTTTTT | CASRRTPTGELFF
TRBJ1-5 | TRBV28 | . | TRBD1 | TGTGCCAGCAGATCTGACAGGGCTGGAAATCAGCCCCAGCATTTT | CASRSDRAGNQPQHF
TRBJ2-5 | TRBV5-4 | . | TRBD2 | TGTGCCAGCAGCTTGGGGCTAGCGGGGATACAAGAGACCCAGTACTTC | CASSLGLAGIQETQYF
TRBJ1-1 | TRBV6-1 | . | . | TGTGCCAGCAGACGCACAGGGTTGGCTTTCTTT | CASRRTGLAFF
TRBJ2-2 | TRBV28 | . | . | TGTGCCGGATTCGGGACGAACACCGGGGAGCTGTTTTTT | CAGFGTNTGELFF
TRBJ1-2 | TRBV2 | . | . | TGTGCCAGCACTACAGACCTCCTCAACTATGGCTACACCTTC | CASTTDLLNYGYTF
TRBJ2-2 | TRBV6-4 | once | TRBD2 | TGTGCCAGCAGTAGAGGACTAGCGGGAGGCCGGAACACCGGGGAGCTGTTTTTT | CASSRGLAGGRNTGELFF
TRBJ1-1 | TRBV19 | . | TRBD1 | TGTGCCAGTAGTATAAACAGGGGGGGCACTGAAGCTTTCTTT | CASSINRGGTEAFF
TRBJ1-2 | TRBV28 | . | . | TGTGCCAGCAGCGTCCGGGGGTTGGTACGTGGCTACACCTTC | CASSVRGLVRGYTF
TRBJ1-1 | TRBV9 | . | . | TGTGCCAGCTCTAATACCTGGAACACTGAAGCTTTCTTT | CASSNTWNTEAFF
TRBJ2-5 | TRBV10-3 | . | . | TGTGCCATCAGTGAGACTACAGGCCGAAAGGGAGAGACCCAGTACTTC | CAISETTGRKGETQYF
TRBJ2-1 | TRBV7-9 | few | . | TGTGCCAGCAGCTTGACGGGTTTGAACAATGAGCAGTTCTTC | CASSLTGLNNEQFF
TRBJ2-7 | TRBV10-2 | . | . | TGCGCCAGCAGTGAGTCGAGAGAATCCTACGAGCAGTACTTC | CASSESRESYEQYF
TRBJ2-7 | TRBV28 | . | . | TGTGCCAGCAGTTTCCCCCACTCCTACGAGCAGTACTTC | CASSFPHSYEQYF
TRBJ2-7 | TRBV11-3 | few | . | TGTGCCAGCAGCCCAACGAGCTACGAGCAGTACTTC | CASSPTSYEQYF
TRBJ2-2 | TRBV19 | . | . | TGTGCCAGCAACCGCCGGGGCGGGGCGAACACCGGGGAGCTGTTTTTT | CASNRRGGANTGELFF
TRBJ2-7 | TRBV7-9 | . | TRBD2 | TGTGCCAGCAGCTCGTCTGGCGGGAGGATCACCTACGAGCAGTACTTC | CASSSSGGRITYEQYF
TRBJ2-2 | TRBV29-1 | . | . | TGCAGCGTTAATGGGGCCGATAACACCGGGGAGCTGTTTTTT | CSVNGADNTGELFF
TRBJ1-2 | TRBV28 | few | . | TGTGCCAGCAGAAACCAACAGGGTATCTATGGCTACACCTTC | CASRNQQGIYGYTF
TRBJ2-7 | TRBV15 | . | . | TGTGCCACCAGCAGAGATCGCGTTAGCGGCAACGAGCAGTACTTC | CATSRDRVSGNEQYF
TRBJ2-7 | TRBV6-1 | . | . | TGTGCCAGCAGTGAGGTGGAGGACGAGCAGTACTTC | CASSEVEDEQYF
TRBJ2-7 | TRBV6-5 | . | . | TGTGCCAGCAGTTCAGTGCTAGGATACGAGCAGTACTTC | CASSSVLGYEQYF
TRBJ2-7 | TRBV9 | . | TRBD1 | TGTGCCAGCAGCGGAGAGACAGGGTCTATTGGAAGCTCCTACGAGCAGTACTTC | CASSGETGSIGSSYEQYF
TRBJ1-2 | TRBV28 | once | . | TGTGCCAGCAGTTCTTACGACAGAGGCTATGGCTACACCTTC | CASSSYDRGYGYTF
TRBJ2-3 | TRBV9 | . | . | TGTGCCAGCAGCTTTGTCCGGGAGTGGACCGGTACGCAGTATTTT | CASSFVREWTGTQYF
TRBJ1-1 | TRBV5-6 | . | TRBD1 | TGTGCCAGCAGCCGACAGGGGCGCGCTGAAGCTTTCTTT | CASSRQGRAEAFF